The 2 T cell receptor beta chains in this list originate from one sample, sequenced in a study of Tregs in tolerant kidney transplant recipients. The method was immunoSEQ multiplex PCR; TCRdb's version includes in-frame clones alone and lacks a portion of them. The table records some 80,000 clones, 98% of them present only once. The sample was CD4+ T cells from blood, taken before the transplant. The receptor set was obtained from a human donor who received a combined kidney and bone marrow transplant.

The chain has TRBV2 and TRBJ1-6; D is perhaps TRBD1 (6 bases). The CDR3 length is 15 residues. The V gene's germline CDR1 is SNHLY and CDR2 FYNNEI. Trimming left V 9 bases short and J 7 bases short, with 19 bases between. The CDR3 spells CASTLEDSSNSPLHF. CDR3 DNA sequence: TGTGCCAGTACCTTAGAGGACAGTTCAAATTCACCCCTCCACTTT.

This clone showed up just once. V and J are TRBV19 and TRBJ2-1, with TRBD2 matching over 8 bases. J lost 8 bases, V lost 6 bases, and 9 bases had no gene match. The germline V gene has CDR1 LNHDA and CDR2 SQIVND (reference sequence). The CDR3 consists of 14 residues. The CDR3 nucleotides are TGTGCCAGTAGGGGGACTAGAGCAAGCGATGAGCAGTTCTTC. As protein: CASRGTRASDEQFF.